This T cell receptor beta chain was recovered during a study of early stage breast cancer tumors. Background on the study: Most invasive tumors, about 75% of the 16, were ER+/PR+/HER2-. Broader study findings: Compared with adjacent normal breast tissue, tumors showed 2 to 2.5-fold greater T cell density and higher clonality.

Using immunoSEQ multiplex PCR, the repertoire was profiled, and TCRdb retains in-frame clones only, with some absent. The data hold approximately 30,000 clones, with 75% to 85% observed a single time. Trimming cost V 4 bases and J 3 bases; bases outside gene matches: 6. The germline V gene encodes CDR1 SGHNT and CDR2 YYREEE (reference sequence). The CDR3 is 14 residues long. Note on this clone: No antigen is known for it.

The receptor was derived from a person in their sixties with breast cancer. The rearrangement links TRBV5-4 to TRBJ2-7, with 8 bases identical to TRBD2. The source material was blood. CDR3 protein: CASSPGGVLYEQYF. Here the CDR3 DNA reads TGTGCCAGCAGCCCGGGGGGGGTCCTCTACGAGCAGTACTTC.